A selection of T cell receptor beta chains follows, all from one sample in a study of blood T cell repertoires in COVID-19. This table comes from immunoSEQ multiplex PCR, and its TCRdb copy is limited to in-frame clones, with some not included. Of around 160,000 clones detected, approximately 85% appear once; the ten largest clones hold more than 7.5%. Input material: peripheral blood. All receptors come from a woman between 55 and 75 years old with COVID-19, enrolled during active disease. Each CDR3 is given with its conserved first and last residue. D genes are given only for firm matches.

J: TRBJ2-7
D: TRBD1
V: TRBV28
DNA: TGTGCCAGCAGTCCATCCGGGACAGGGGAATACGAGCAGTACTTC
CDR3: CASSPSGTGEYEQYF

J: TRBJ1-3
D: NA
V: TRBV13
DNA: TGTGCCAGCAGCGTACAGGGAAACACCATATATTTT
CDR3: CASSVQGNTIYF

J: TRBJ1-5
D: NA
V: TRBV18
DNA: TGTGCCAGCTCACCATTGGGCAGGGTGAGCCAGCCCCAGCATTTT
CDR3: CASSPLGRVSQPQHF

J: TRBJ2-1
D: TRBD2
V: TRBV19
DNA: TGTGCCAGTAGTGTAGGGACTAGCGGGAATGAGCAGTTCTTC
CDR3: CASSVGTSGNEQFF

J: TRBJ2-7
D: NA
V: TRBV25-1
DNA: TGTGCCAGCAGTGAATACAGAGAGCAGTACTTC
CDR3: CASSEYREQYF

J: TRBJ2-2
D: NA
V: TRBV6-5
DNA: TGTGCCAGCAGCAGACAGATGAACACCGGGGAGCTGTTTTTT
CDR3: CASSRQMNTGELFF

J: TRBJ2-5
D: TRBD2
V: TRBV3-1/TRBV3-2
DNA: TGTGCCAGCAGCCAACCCTTCTCCGGGACTAGCGGAAAAGAGACCCAGTACTTC
CDR3: CASSQPFSGTSGKETQYF

J: TRBJ1-2
D: NA
V: TRBV18
DNA: TGTGCCAGCTCACCACCAGAGGAGGATGTCCACTATGGCTACACCTTC
CDR3: CASSPPEEDVHYGYTF

J: TRBJ2-2
D: TRBD2
V: TRBV10-1
DNA: TGCGCCAGCAGCTTCGGACTAGCGGGGGGGCCAGGTCGGAATACCGGGGAGCTGTTTTTT
CDR3: CASSFGLAGGPGRNTGELFF

J: TRBJ1-5
D: NA
V: TRBV3-1/TRBV3-2
DNA: TGTGCCAGCAGCCAAGAGAGGCGGGGGCCCCAGCATTTT
CDR3: CASSQERRGPQHF

J: TRBJ1-2
D: NA
V: TRBV14
DNA: TGTGCCAGCAGTGAAGGGGCAGTCTATGGCTACACCTTC
CDR3: CASSEGAVYGYTF

J: TRBJ1-4
D: TRBD1
V: TRBV4-1
DNA: TGCGCCAGCAGCCCGGATACCGGGACAGGGGTGGAAAAACTGTTTTTT
CDR3: CASSPDTGTGVEKLFF

J: TRBJ2-5
D: NA
V: TRBV3-1/TRBV3-2
DNA: TGTGCCAGCAGCCCTAGATCCGGGACACTTAAAGAGACCCAGTACTTC
CDR3: CASSPRSGTLKETQYF

J: TRBJ2-3
D: NA
V: TRBV5-1
DNA: TGCGCCAGCAGCTTGGGTCTGACAGGTACCGCAGATACGCAGTATTTT
CDR3: CASSLGLTGTADTQYF

J: TRBJ2-5
D: TRBD2
V: TRBV3-1/TRBV3-2
DNA: TGTGCCAGCAGCCACGCAAGCGGGGTTCAGGATAAAGAGACCCAGTACTTC
CDR3: CASSHASGVQDKETQYF

J: TRBJ1-1
D: NA
V: TRBV19
DNA: TGTGCCAGTAGTCGCCGACGGGGGGGGGCGATGAACACTGAAGCTTTCTTT
CDR3: CASSRRRGGAMNTEAFF

J: TRBJ1-2
D: TRBD1
V: TRBV29-1
DNA: TGCAGCGCAATGAGGGGGACAGAAAGCTACACCTTC
CDR3: CSAMRGTESYTF

J: TRBJ1-1
D: TRBD1
V: TRBV6-5
DNA: TGTGCCAGCAGAACAGGGGCCGAGGGCACTGAAGCTTTCTTT
CDR3: CASRTGAEGTEAFF